These 18 T cell receptor beta chains were all obtained from the same sample, sequenced in a study of OX40 agonist ivuxolimab in advanced cancers. TCRdb's copy holds only in-frame clones and misses some; the assay was immunoSEQ multiplex PCR. This sample yields about 92,000 clones, of which 75% to 95% are seen a single time; around 0.3% belongs to the top ten. The material was CD4+ or CD8+ T cells sorted from blood, obtained in a trial of the OX40 agonist ivuxolimab. These receptors came from an adult with an advanced solid tumor such as melanoma, head and neck, liver or kidney cancer.

This chain joins TRBV4-3 and TRBJ2-7; no clear D gene. This CDR3 spans 15 amino acids. Trimming pared 0 bases from V and 3 bases from J, leaving 12 bases between. Germline assignment: CDR1 LGHNA and CDR2 YSLEER. CDR3 sequence: CASSQDWGGGYEQYF. CDR3 coding DNA: TGCGCCAGCAGCCAAGACTGGGGTGGCGGCTACGAGCAGTACTTC.

This chain uses TRBV18 with TRBJ1-5, with 7 bases fitting TRBD1. Losses at the gene ends were 4 bases for V and 2 bases for J; bases not matched to a gene: 5. CDR3 length: 15 amino acids. Per germline, CDR1 KGHSH and CDR2 LQKENI. The CDR3 loop reads CASSLRTGGNQPQHF. The CDR3 coding sequence is TGTGCCAGCTCACTTCGGACAGGCGGCAATCAGCCCCAGCATTTT.

This chain connects TRBV4-3 to TRBJ2-2; no firm D call. The germline V gene has CDR1 LGHNA and CDR2 YSLEER. This CDR3 is built from 16 residues. Trimming left V 0 bases short and J 6 bases short, with 14 bases between. The CDR3, as DNA: TGCGCCAGCAGCCAAGATCGTTCCGGGTGGGCCGGGGAGCTGTTTTTT. Translating it yields CASSQDRSGWAGELFF.

In regard to this clone: Germline and junction disagree at one end, which may indicate a read error. Written as DNA, the CDR3 is TGCAGTGCTTTGGTTACAGGTACGCAGTATTTT. Protein sequence: CSALVTGTQYF. This rearrangement joins TRBV20-1 to TRBJ2-3; TRBD1 might be the D (5 bases). The CDR3 spans 11 residues. Per the germline V gene, CDR1 is DFQATT and CDR2 is SNEGSKA (reference sequence).

This chain links TRBV7-2 with TRBJ2-7, with D tentatively TRBD1 (6 bases). The germline V gene has CDR1 SGHTA and CDR2 FQGNSA. The CDR3 totals 13 residues. The V and J ends lost 4 bases and 6 bases respectively, with 13 bases between them. CDR3 bases: TGTGCCAGCAGCTCTCTGGCAGGGGCCGAGCAGTACTTC. The encoded protein is CASSSLAGAEQYF.

A few counts support this clone. The gene calls are TRBV2 and TRBJ2-2; no definite D call. The CDR3 spans 15 residues. Germline CDR1 is SNHLY and CDR2 is FYNNEI. The V end was cut by 6 bases, the J end by 0 bases, with 11 bases between. CDR3 sequence reads: CASRQEIANTGELFF. In nucleotides, the CDR3 is TGTGCCAGCAGGCAGGAGATCGCGAACACCGGGGAGCTGTTTTTT.

This chain connects TRBV6-5 to TRBJ2-7; no clear D. V lost 4 bases and J lost 5, with 6 bases in between. In germline, CDR1 is MNHEY, CDR2 SVGAGI. The CDR3 is made up of 11 amino acids. The DNA of the CDR3 is TGTGCCAGCAGTTCCCCCAACGAGCAGTACTTC. Its protein is CASSSPNEQYF.

The chain joins TRBV4-2 to TRBJ2-1, with TRBD2 identical over 7 bases. The J segment lost 3 bases and the V segment lost 0 bases, leaving 5 bases of the junction unmatched. The length of the CDR3 is 16 residues. Germline CDR1 is LGHNA and CDR2 is YNFKEQ. CDR3 region: CASSQDLGTNYNEQFF. The CDR3 nucleotides read TGTGCCAGCAGCCAAGATCTAGGGACTAACTACAATGAGCAGTTCTTC.

This chain connects TRBV29-1 to TRBJ2-3, with D maybe TRBD1 (6 bases). V was pared by 6 bases and J by 3 bases, with 10 bases between. The CDR3 extends over 12 amino acids. Germline V gene lookup returns CDR1 SQVTM and CDR2 ANQGSEA. DNA of the CDR3: TGCAGCGTGCGCAGGGGTACAGATACGCAGTATTTT. This codes for CSVRRGTDTQYF.

The chain links TRBV5-1 to TRBJ1-1; tentatively, D is TRBD1 (5 bases). Germline lookup yields CDR1 SGHRS and CDR2 YFSETQ. The CDR3 contains 14 residues. V lost 2 bases and J lost 1, with 9 bases in between. The DNA of the CDR3 is TGCGCCAGCAGCTTTCATCAGGGGAACACTGAAGCTTTCTTT. It codes for CASSFHQGNTEAFF.

J is TRBJ2-1 and V is TRBV19; TRBD1 is a possible D gene (6 bases). The V gene lost 9 bases and the J gene lost 9 bases, with 18 bases spanning the gap. CDR1 is LNHDA and CDR2 is SQIVND in the germline V gene (reference sequence). This CDR3 contains 13 residues. The CDR3 region is CASRVSGGPEQFF. Here the CDR3 DNA reads TGTGCCAGCCGTGTTAGTGGGGGCCCTGAGCAGTTCTTC.

Points on this clone: The sample carries other DNA sequences with the same CDR3. The CDR3 loop is CASSLSGANVLTF. In DNA, the CDR3 is TGTGCCAGCAGCCTCTCTGGGGCCAACGTCCTGACTTTC. V and J are TRBV28 and TRBJ2-6; D is unresolved. Per germline, CDR1 MDHEN and CDR2 SYDVKM. CDR3 length: 13 amino acids. Trimming shortened V by 6 bases and J by 0 bases, and 3 bases separated the two germline ends.

This rearrangement joins TRBV25-1 to TRBJ1-5; D is unclear. V shed 4 bases and J shed 5 bases, with 15 bases lying between them. The CDR3 has 15 residues. Germline assignment: CDR1 MGHDK and CDR2 SYGVNS. The CDR3 here is CASSGPPPWDQPQHF. CDR3 in DNA: TGTGCCAGCAGTGGCCCCCCGCCTTGGGATCAGCCCCAGCATTTT. The whole variable domain, filled in from reference TRBV25-1 and TRBJ1-5, reads EADIYQTPRYLVIGTGKKITLECSQTMGHDKMYWYQQDPGMELHLIHYSYGVNSTEKGDLSSESTVSRIRTEHFPLTLESARPSHTSQYLCASSGPPPWDQPQHFGDGTRLSIL.

V is TRBV7-6 and J is TRBJ2-6; D is unresolved. The CDR3 has 13 residues. The germline CDR1 and CDR2 sequences are SGHVS and FNYEAQ. V gave up 8 bases and J gave up 3 bases, with 8 bases separating them. CDR3: CASVRRGANVLTF. The DNA of the CDR3 is TGTGCCAGCGTACGCCGTGGGGCCAACGTCCTGACTTTC.

The chain joins TRBV6-5 to TRBJ2-5; TRBD1 agrees at 11 bases. Trimming took 11 bases from V and 4 from J; bases not matched to a gene: 6. The CDR3 totals 13 residues. Germline loops: CDR1 MNHEY, CDR2 SVGAGI. The CDR3 spells CAGRTGGAETQYF. CDR3 DNA: TGTGCCGGGAGGACAGGGGGCGCAGAGACCCAGTACTTC.

The rearrangement uses TRBV11-3 and TRBJ2-2, with 11 positions matching TRBD2. The germline CDR1 and CDR2 sequences are SGHNT and YENEEA. CDR3 length: 16 amino acids. Unmatched junction bases numbered 2, after V lost 1 base and J lost 4 bases. CDR3 DNA: TGTGCCAGCAGCTTAGGGGGGACTAGCGGCACCGGGGAGCTGTTTTTT. Residues: CASSLGGTSGTGELFF. Full variable domain (remainder filled in from reference TRBV11-3 and TRBJ2-2): EAGVVQSPRYKIIEKKQPVAFWCNPISGHNTLYWYLQNLGQGPELLIRYENEEAVDDSQLPKDRFSAERLKGVDSTLKIQPAELGDSAVYLCASSLGGTSGTGELFFGEGSRLTVL.

The CDR3 region is CASSPDGLAPNEQFF. As DNA, the CDR3 is TGTGCCAGCAGCCCCGACGGTCTAGCTCCTAATGAGCAGTTCTTC. This chain links TRBV7-2 with TRBJ2-1; D might be TRBD2 (5 bases). Trimming removed 5 bases from V and 7 bases from J, with 18 bases in between. CDR3 length: 15 residues. Germline lookup yields CDR1 SGHTA and CDR2 FQGNSA.

This clone occurred once. The V and J genes are TRBV7-9 and TRBJ2-4; the D gene is possibly TRBD1 (5 bases). This CDR3 has 16 residues. The germline gives CDR1 SEHNR, CDR2 FQNEAQ (reference sequence). V shed 2 bases and J shed 1 base, with 12 bases lying between them. The CDR3 coding sequence is TGTGCCAGCAGCTTAATGGGGCTTGGGGCCAAAAACATTCAGTACTTC. Protein product: CASSLMGLGAKNIQYF.